These 5 T cell receptor beta chains were sequenced from one sample in a study of blood T cell repertoires in COVID-19. Libraries were prepared by immunoSEQ multiplex PCR; TCRdb keeps only in-frame clonotypes and omits some of them. The sample has 450,000 or so clones; approximately 90% are singletons. Sequenced input: peripheral blood. These receptors all come from a woman between 40 and 50 years old with COVID-19, enrolled during active disease.

J is TRBJ2-3 and V is TRBV6-4; 12 bases match TRBD2. The germline V gene has CDR1 MRHNA and CDR2 SNTAGT. The CDR3 loop spans 20 amino acids. The trim removed 6 bases at V and 3 bases at J, leaving 19 bases unmatched. The CDR3 DNA is TGTGCCAGCAGGGAAACAGGACTAGCGGGGCCAACCTGGGGGACAGATACGCAGTATTTT. Translated, it gives CASRETGLAGPTWGTDTQYF.

The chain is built from TRBV5-5 and TRBJ2-7, with D tentatively TRBD1 (6 bases). The CDR3 sequence is 12 residues long. Trimming shortened V by 4 bases and J by 10 bases, and 15 bases separated the two germline ends. The germline CDR1 and CDR2 sequences are SGHKS and YYEKEE (reference sequence). The CDR3 sequence: CASSGPGQTQYF. The CDR3 DNA reads TGTGCCAGCAGCGGGCCGGGACAAACACAGTACTTC.

Only one count was recorded for this clone. A read error may account for a junction end that differs from germline. The gene calls are TRBV18 and TRBJ1-1, with 11 bases that match TRBD1. Looked up from germline, CDR1 is KGHSH and CDR2 is LQKENI. The CDR3 has 13 amino acids. CDR3 nucleotide sequence: TGTGCCAGCTCACCACAGGACAGGGGGCGCGGGGAGTTT. It yields the protein CASSPQDRGRGEF.

The chain couples TRBV19 to TRBJ2-1; tentative D call: TRBD2 (5 bases). The germline V gene has CDR1 LNHDA and CDR2 SQIVND (reference sequence). The ends were cut back, 7 bases at V and 3 bases at J, with 13 bases in the middle. This CDR3 is built from 14 residues. CDR3 amino acids: CASKTGSGYNEQFF. The DNA for the CDR3 is TGTGCCAGTAAGACGGGAAGTGGCTACAATGAGCAGTTCTTC.

Only one count was recorded for this clone. The chain employs TRBV28 and TRBJ1-2; TRBD1 aligns across 8 bases. The length of the CDR3 is 15 residues. Germline lookup yields CDR1 MDHEN and CDR2 SYDVKM. With 6 bases clipped from V and 6 bases from J, the junction kept 12 bases outside the gene matches. The CDR3: CASSLATGTGNGYTF. The CDR3, as DNA: TGTGCCAGCAGCCTCGCCACCGGGACAGGCAATGGCTACACCTTC.